This record looks at one T cell receptor (beta chain) sequence and its context. TCRdb keeps only in-frame clones here, not all; method: immunoSEQ multiplex PCR. The sample includes 2.3 million or so clones, roughly 93% of them seen just once. This sample was taken from a study of shared clonotypes between healthy human individuals. Whole-study context: Donors, aged 18 to 49, were a couple of women and three men. Researchers assigned three CD4 naive, three CD4 memory, two CD8 naive and one CD8 memory plate to each donor.

The receptor was derived from a man between 18 and 35 years old in good health. Some clones in this sample may be carry-over from other donors' samples. The specimen was naive CD4+ T cells from PBMCs. Subset of the sample: CD45RA+ positively selected.

In nucleotides, the CDR3 is TGTGCCAGCGGGGCCACCGGGGAGCTGTTTTTT. Translated, it gives CASGATGELFF. The chain is built from TRBV28 and TRBJ2-2; tentatively, D is TRBD1 (5 bases). Trimming took 8 bases from V and 4 from J, leaving 5 bases between them. The CDR3 extends over 11 amino acids. CDR1 is MDHEN and CDR2 is SYDVKM in the germline V gene.